The 26 T cell receptor beta chains presented below share a single source sample, sequenced in a study of cytomegalovirus exposure and HLA in healthy donors. The PCR employed 60 Vbeta primers together with 13 Jbeta primers. Libraries were prepared by immunoSEQ multiplex PCR; TCRdb keeps only in-frame clonotypes and omits some of them. Here the sample spans 180,000 or so clones, 75% to 85% being singletons. Material: PBMCs. These receptors were obtained from a man between 18 and 29 years old in good health and CMV-seronegative.

The V gene is TRBV2, the J gene TRBJ1-2; possibly TRBD1 for D (6 bases). This CDR3 spans 14 amino acids. Germline values: CDR1 SNHLY, CDR2 FYNNEI. The V and J ends lost 1 base and 4 bases respectively, with 10 bases between them. The CDR3 nucleotides are TGTGCCAGCAGTGAAGAGGGGGTGGGCTATGGCTACACCTTC. Translated: CASSEEGVGYGYTF.

The chain links TRBV30 to TRBJ2-5, with D possibly matching TRBD1 (6 bases). V was shortened by 6 bases and J by 4 bases, with 18 bases between the two germline ends. In germline, CDR1 is GTSNPN, CDR2 SVGIG (reference sequence). This CDR3 is 14 amino acids long. CDR3 amino acids: CACYHTGYRETQYF. The CDR3 DNA reads TGTGCCTGTTATCATACAGGGTATCGAGAGACCCAGTACTTC.

This chain uses TRBV7-6 with TRBJ1-4; 7 bases map to TRBD1. This CDR3 is 16 amino acids long. Germline V lookup: CDR1 SGHVS, CDR2 FNYEAQ. V dropped 4 bases and J dropped 5; count of bases not matched to a gene: 10. CDR3: CASSSFGQVENEKLFF. The CDR3 nucleotides are TGTGCCAGCAGCTCCTTCGGACAGGTGGAAAATGAAAAACTGTTTTTT. The whole variable domain, remainder taken from reference TRBV7-6 and TRBJ1-4, is GAGVSQSPRYKVTKRGQDVALRCDPISGHVSLYWYRQALGQGPEFLTYFNYEAQQDKSGLPNDRFSAERPEGSISTLTIQRTEQRDSAMYRCASSSFGQVENEKLFFGSGTQLSVL.

This clone appeared once. This rearrangement joins TRBV18 to TRBJ2-1; 8 positions agree with TRBD2. Germline CDR1 and CDR2: KGHSH and LQKENI. The CDR3 contains 21 residues. V was pared by 4 bases and J by 0 bases, with 20 bases of the junction left unmatched. DNA for the CDR3: TGTGCCAGCTCACAGACAACGGCACTAGCGGCCAGCACCGACTCCTACAATGAGCAGTTCTTC. As protein: CASSQTTALAASTDSYNEQFF.

The chain carries TRBV27 and TRBJ2-1; TRBD1 agrees at 7 bases. This CDR3 is built from 13 residues. Germline V gives CDR1 MNHEY, CDR2 SMNVEV (reference sequence). V lost 6 bases to trimming and J lost 4 bases; unmatched junction nucleotides: 3. CDR3 sequence (DNA): TGTGCCAGCAGCCGGGACAGTTACAATGAGCAGTTCTTC. Translated: CASSRDSYNEQFF.

This clone showed up just a few times. J is TRBJ2-3 and V is TRBV29-1, with D tentatively TRBD2 (6 bases). The CDR3 spans 11 residues. Germline V gives CDR1 SQVTM, CDR2 ANQGSEA. Trimming shortened V by 6 bases and J by 8 bases, and 12 bases separated the two germline ends. CDR3 loop: CSVAGRFTQYF. CDR3 in DNA: TGCAGCGTCGCGGGACGATTTACGCAGTATTTT.

The rearrangement joins TRBV4-1 to TRBJ2-3, with D uncertain. The germline CDR1 and CDR2 sequences are MGHRA and YSYEKL. This CDR3 has 16 amino acids. The ends were cut back, 1 base at V and 0 bases at J, with 11 bases in the middle. CDR3 coding DNA: TGCGCCAGCAGCCAAGGTGACTTTACTAGCACAGATACGCAGTATTTT. Translation gives CASSQGDFTSTDTQYF.

The chain recombines TRBV21-1 with TRBJ2-3; TRBD1 is the table's D call and was not checked against the DNA. TRBV21-1 has pseudogene status. The CDR3 consists of 17 residues. The CDR3 protein is CASSKASAAGGADTQYF. CDR3 nucleotides: TGTGCCAGCAGCAAAGCTTCGGCGGCAGGGGGCGCAGATACGCAGTATTTT.

The chain recombines TRBV9 with TRBJ2-1; 7 positions match TRBD1. The CDR3 runs 15 residues. Germline loops: CDR1 SGDLS, CDR2 YYNGEE. Trimming at V came to 0 bases and at J to 5 bases, leaving 5 bases not matched to a gene. The CDR3 DNA reads TGTGCCAGCAGCGTAGTACAGGGGCGAGACAATGAGCAGTTCTTC. Its translation: CASSVVQGRDNEQFF.

The chain is built from TRBV18 and TRBJ1-4, with 10 bases aligning to TRBD1. V lost 5 bases, J lost 7 bases, and 1 base stayed unmatched. Germline CDR1 reads KGHSH; CDR2 reads LQKENI. The length of the CDR3 is 13 residues. As DNA, the CDR3 is TGTGCCAGCTCAAGGGACAGGGGTGAAAAACTGTTTTTT. Protein sequence: CASSRDRGEKLFF.

This chain uses TRBV6-1 with TRBJ2-1, with 10 bases identical to TRBD1. V was pared by 7 bases and J by 12 bases, with 9 bases of the junction left unmatched. Germline V gives CDR1 MNHNS, CDR2 SASEGT. The CDR3 consists of 13 residues. CDR3 in amino acids: CASKPTGGERQFF. CDR3 nucleotides: TGTGCCAGCAAACCGACAGGGGGCGAAAGGCAGTTCTTC.

This chain uses TRBV5-1 with TRBJ2-3; 9 bases line up with TRBD2. Looked up from germline, CDR1 is SGHRS and CDR2 is YFSETQ. The CDR3 sequence is 16 residues long. With 2 bases clipped from V and 1 base from J, the junction kept 5 bases outside the gene matches. The DNA for the CDR3 is TGCGCCAGCAGCTTCCTAGCGGGAACTGGCACAGATACGCAGTATTTT. This sequence encodes CASSFLAGTGTDTQYF. Complete variable domain (other parts from reference TRBV5-1 and TRBJ2-3): KAGVTQTPRYLIKTRGQQVTLSCSPISGHRSVSWYQQTPGQGLQFLFEYFSETQRNKGNFPGRFSGRQFSNSRSEMNVSTLELGDSALYLCASSFLAGTGTDTQYFGPGTRLTVL.

V and J are TRBV10-3 and TRBJ2-7, with 8 bases fitting TRBD1. Germline CDR1 reads ENHRY; CDR2 reads SYGVKD. The CDR3 spans 14 residues. Germline trimming cut 8 bases from V and 2 bases from J; bases unmatched to any gene: 8. The CDR3 coding sequence is TGTGCCATCGGGGGACAGGTCGACGCCTACGAGCAGTACTTC. This translates into CAIGGQVDAYEQYF.

The table lists this clone with a count of one. The rearrangement joins TRBV5-1 to TRBJ2-7, with D perhaps matching TRBD1 (5 bases). CDR3 size: 12 residues. V dropped 4 bases and J dropped 3 bases, with 8 bases sitting between them. In germline, CDR1 is SGHRS, CDR2 YFSETQ. CDR3: CASSTDSYEQYF. The CDR3 region has the DNA TGCGCCAGCAGCACCGACAGCTACGAGCAGTACTTC.

This clone was seen more than once but under ten times. This chain connects TRBV7-2 to TRBJ2-7, with D maybe TRBD2 (6 bases). CDR3 length: 17 amino acids. From germline, CDR1 is SGHTA and CDR2 FQGNSA. Trimming cost V 4 bases and J 0 bases, with 19 bases left between them. CDR3 in amino acids: CASSSARGGRSSYEQYF. In nucleotides, the CDR3 is TGTGCCAGCAGCTCCGCGAGAGGTGGGAGGAGCTCCTACGAGCAGTACTTC.

The V and J genes are TRBV6-5 and TRBJ1-4, with a tentative D call TRBD1 (5 bases). Germline CDR1 and CDR2: MNHEY and SVGAGI. This CDR3 region has 14 residues. Deletions cut 5 bases from V and 8 bases from J, with 15 bases between. The DNA for the CDR3 is TGTGCCAGCAGTAGGACGGATGGGGGGGAAAAACTGTTTTTT. It encodes CASSRTDGGEKLFF.

This clone came up a few times. The chain links TRBV6-1 to TRBJ2-2; weak D call: TRBD2 (6 bases). CDR3 length: 14 residues. Trimming pared 6 bases from V and 1 base from J, leaving 9 bases between. The germline CDR1 and CDR2 sequences are MNHNS and SASEGT. CDR3 region: CASREGGNTGELFF. Written as DNA, the CDR3 is TGTGCCAGCAGAGAGGGAGGGAACACCGGGGAGCTGTTTTTT.

J is TRBJ1-1 and V is TRBV6-5; D call uncertain. Germline CDR1 is MNHEY and CDR2 is SVGAGI. The length of the CDR3 is 15 residues. V was cut by 0 bases and J by 0 bases, with 8 bases left in between. The CDR3 region is CASSYSRRVNTEAFF. CDR3 bases: TGTGCCAGCAGTTACTCACGACGGGTGAACACTGAAGCTTTCTTT.

This clone has just one count. The chain links TRBV6-5 to TRBJ2-5; D possibly corresponds to TRBD2 (5 bases). TRBJ2-7 matches the DNA end more closely, so the J call is doubtful. In germline, CDR1 is MNHEY, CDR2 SVGAGI. The CDR3 sequence is 13 residues long. The CDR3 is CASSYSGSYEQYF. The DNA for the CDR3 is TGTGCCAGCAGTTACAGCGGCTCCTACGAGCAGTACTTC.

This chain uses TRBV7-2 with TRBJ1-5; perhaps TRBD1 as D (5 bases). Per germline, CDR1 SGHTA and CDR2 FQGNSA. The ends were cut back, 5 bases at V and 3 bases at J, with 17 bases in the middle. The CDR3 has 16 residues. The CDR3 nucleotides are TGTGCCAGCAGCCCCACCGGACATCAGGCCAATCAGCCCCAGCATTTT. The encoded protein is CASSPTGHQANQPQHF.

CDR3 protein: CASSETGLRDGYTF. The DNA of the CDR3 is TGTGCCAGCAGTGAGACCGGCCTCAGGGATGGCTACACCTTC. The chain recombines TRBV6-4 with TRBJ1-2; possible D gene TRBD1, 5 bases. Germline loops: CDR1 MRHNA, CDR2 SNTAGT. V was cut by 3 bases and J by 6 bases, with 14 bases left in between. This CDR3 contains 14 residues.

This chain links TRBV7-2 with TRBJ1-2, with D perhaps matching TRBD1 (5 bases). The CDR3 is 15 residues long. CDR1 is SGHTA and CDR2 is FQGNSA in the germline V gene. Trimming pared 2 bases from V and 0 bases from J, leaving 10 bases between. DNA of the CDR3: TGTGCCAGCAGCTTACGACAGCTCTCTAACTATGGCTACACCTTC. It translates to CASSLRQLSNYGYTF.

A word on this clone: The identical CDR3 is also encoded by other nucleotide sequences in the sample. The chain is built from TRBV5-1 and TRBJ1-1; a weak D match, TRBD1 (5 bases). V shed 2 bases and J shed 1 base, with 6 bases lying between them. The CDR3 has 13 amino acids. Per germline, CDR1 SGHRS and CDR2 YFSETQ. CDR3 in DNA: TGCGCCAGCAGCTTAAGGGGGAACACTGAAGCTTTCTTT. Its protein product is CASSLRGNTEAFF.

This clone occurred once. The chain couples TRBV5-4 to TRBJ2-7; D may be TRBD1 (6 bases). The V gene lost 0 bases and the J gene lost 3 bases, with 13 bases spanning the gap. Germline CDR1 is SGHNT and CDR2 is YYREEE (reference sequence). The CDR3 length is 15 residues. The CDR3 DNA reads TGTGCCAGCAGCTTGGCGCAGGGGACAATCTACGAGCAGTACTTC. Protein: CASSLAQGTIYEQYF.

The chain couples TRBV2 to TRBJ1-2; D is perhaps TRBD1 (6 bases). The CDR3 has 13 residues. V lost 1 base, J lost 7 bases, and 10 bases lay in between. The germline gives CDR1 SNHLY, CDR2 FYNNEI. CDR3: CASSEGGGGGYTF. The CDR3 nucleotides are TGTGCCAGCAGTGAAGGCGGGGGCGGTGGCTACACCTTC.

The chain is built from TRBV5-6 and TRBJ2-3; D is possibly TRBD2 (5 bases). CDR3 length: 15 residues. Deletions cut 4 bases from V and 6 bases from J, with 18 bases between. From germline, CDR1 is SGHDT and CDR2 YYEEEE. As DNA, the CDR3 is TGTGCCAGCAGCGATAACCCGGGCCGGGGTGATACGCAGTATTTT. Its translation: CASSDNPGRGDTQYF.